This T cell receptor beta chain was obtained from a study of T-cell memory formation after mild COVID-19. Constant-segment primers and 5'RACE yielded cDNA libraries for TCR alpha and TCR beta, each carrying sample barcodes and UMIs. MiXCR was run by TCRdb on the 5' RACE reads, yielding one entry per CDR3 protein. The sample has 300,000 to 400,000 distinct CDR3 sequences; roughly 20% are singletons. About this clonotype itself: What it binds is not known.

Findings of the study overall: For second-wave clones that peaked at day 37, SARS-CoV-2 specificity went unverified. Clones that contracted from day 15 to 85 were balanced CD4/CD8, while later expanders leaned CD4+.

Sequenced sample: PBMCs or a T cell subset sorted from them (not recorded which). The receptor was isolated from an adult woman who had mild COVID-19 (a few samples of this study predate the infection). Cell type and time point are not known.

This chain's CDR3 is CAWSGSGATEAFF. The DNA of the CDR3 is TGTGCCTGGAGTGGGTCGGGGGCCACTGAAGCTTTCTTT. This rearrangement joins TRBV30 to TRBJ1-1, with D tentatively TRBD1 (6 bases). V was shortened by 1 base and J by 4 bases, with 10 bases between the two germline ends. CDR3 length: 13 amino acids. Germline V gene sequence: CDR1 GTSNPN, CDR2 SVGIG (reference sequence).